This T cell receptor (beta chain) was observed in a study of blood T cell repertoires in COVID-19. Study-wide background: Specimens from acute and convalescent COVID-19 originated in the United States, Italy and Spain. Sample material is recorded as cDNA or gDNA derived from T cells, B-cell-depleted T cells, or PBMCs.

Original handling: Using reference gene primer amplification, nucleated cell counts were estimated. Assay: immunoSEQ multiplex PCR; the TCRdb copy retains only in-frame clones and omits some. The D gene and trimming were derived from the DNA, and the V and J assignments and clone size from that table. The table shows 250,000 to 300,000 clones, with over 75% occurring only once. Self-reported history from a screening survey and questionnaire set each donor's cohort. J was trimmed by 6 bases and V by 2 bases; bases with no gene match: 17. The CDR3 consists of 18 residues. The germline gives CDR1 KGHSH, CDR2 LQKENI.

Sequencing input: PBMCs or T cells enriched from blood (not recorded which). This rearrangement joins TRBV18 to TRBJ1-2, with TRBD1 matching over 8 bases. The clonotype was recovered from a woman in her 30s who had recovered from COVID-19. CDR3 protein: CASSPNQGARGRTDGYTF. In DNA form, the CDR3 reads TGTGCCAGCTCACCAAACCAGGGGGCGCGAGGTAGAACTGATGGCTACACCTTC.